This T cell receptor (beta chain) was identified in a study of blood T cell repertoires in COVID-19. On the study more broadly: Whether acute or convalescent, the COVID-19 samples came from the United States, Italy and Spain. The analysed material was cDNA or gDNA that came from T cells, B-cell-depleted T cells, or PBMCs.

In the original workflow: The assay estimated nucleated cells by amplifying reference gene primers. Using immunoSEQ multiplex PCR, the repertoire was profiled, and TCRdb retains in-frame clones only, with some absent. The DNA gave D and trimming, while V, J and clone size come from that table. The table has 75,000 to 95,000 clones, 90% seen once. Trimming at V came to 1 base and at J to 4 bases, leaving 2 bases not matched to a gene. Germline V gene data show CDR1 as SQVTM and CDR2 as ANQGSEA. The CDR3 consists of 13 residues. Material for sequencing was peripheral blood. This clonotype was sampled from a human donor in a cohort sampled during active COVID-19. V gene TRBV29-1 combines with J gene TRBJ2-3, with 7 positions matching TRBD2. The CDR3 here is CSVEASGPDTQYF. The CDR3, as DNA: TGCAGCGTTGAAGCTAGCGGTCCAGATACGCAGTATTTT.